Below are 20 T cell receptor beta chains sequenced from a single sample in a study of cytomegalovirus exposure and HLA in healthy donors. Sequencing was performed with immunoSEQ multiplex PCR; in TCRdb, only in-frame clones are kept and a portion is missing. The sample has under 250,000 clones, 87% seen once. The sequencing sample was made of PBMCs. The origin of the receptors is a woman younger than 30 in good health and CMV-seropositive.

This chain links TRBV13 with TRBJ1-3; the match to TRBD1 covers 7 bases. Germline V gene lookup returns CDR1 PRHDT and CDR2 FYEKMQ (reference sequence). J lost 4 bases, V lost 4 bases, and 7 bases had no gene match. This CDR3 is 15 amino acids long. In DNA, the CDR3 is TGTGCCAGCAGCTCTACAGGGGCAAGGGGAAACACCATATATTTT. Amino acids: CASSSTGARGNTIYF.

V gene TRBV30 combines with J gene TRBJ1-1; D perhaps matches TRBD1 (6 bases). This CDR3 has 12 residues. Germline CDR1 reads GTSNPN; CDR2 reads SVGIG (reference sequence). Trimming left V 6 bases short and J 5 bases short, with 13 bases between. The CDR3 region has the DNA TGTGCCTGCAGAGGGGGAGGGACTGAAGCTTTCTTT. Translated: CACRGGGTEAFF.

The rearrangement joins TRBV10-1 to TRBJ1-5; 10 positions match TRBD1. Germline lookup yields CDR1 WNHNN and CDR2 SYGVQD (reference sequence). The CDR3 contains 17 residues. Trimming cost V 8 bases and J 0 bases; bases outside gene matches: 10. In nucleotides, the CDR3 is TGCGCCAGCGAGGGACAGGGGAAGGCCTATAGCAATCAGCCCCAGCATTTT. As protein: CASEGQGKAYSNQPQHF.

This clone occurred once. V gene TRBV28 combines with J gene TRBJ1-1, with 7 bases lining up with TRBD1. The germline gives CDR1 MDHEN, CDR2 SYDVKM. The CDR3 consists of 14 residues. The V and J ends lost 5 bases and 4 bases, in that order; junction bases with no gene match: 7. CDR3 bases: TGTGCCAGCAGTGGCCTGAGGGGGCTCACTGAAGCTTTCTTT. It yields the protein CASSGLRGLTEAFF.

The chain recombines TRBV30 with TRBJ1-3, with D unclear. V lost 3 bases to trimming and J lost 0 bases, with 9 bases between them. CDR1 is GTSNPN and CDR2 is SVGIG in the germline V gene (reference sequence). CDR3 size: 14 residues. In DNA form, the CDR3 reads TGTGCCTGGAGAAGAGGGCTCTCTGGAAACACCATATATTTT. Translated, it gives CAWRRGLSGNTIYF.

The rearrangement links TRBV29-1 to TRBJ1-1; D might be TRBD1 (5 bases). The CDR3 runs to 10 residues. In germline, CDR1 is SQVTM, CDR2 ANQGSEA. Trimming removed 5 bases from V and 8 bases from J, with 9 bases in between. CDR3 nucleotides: TGCAGCGTTTTCCGGGGGGAAGCTTTCTTT. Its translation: CSVFRGEAFF.

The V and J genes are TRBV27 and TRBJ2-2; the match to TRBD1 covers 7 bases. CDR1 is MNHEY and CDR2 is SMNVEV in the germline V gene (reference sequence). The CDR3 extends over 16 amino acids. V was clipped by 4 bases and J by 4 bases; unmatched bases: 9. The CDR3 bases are TGTGCCAGCAGTTCACAGGGGAATCTGGGCACCGGGGAGCTGTTTTTT. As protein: CASSSQGNLGTGELFF.

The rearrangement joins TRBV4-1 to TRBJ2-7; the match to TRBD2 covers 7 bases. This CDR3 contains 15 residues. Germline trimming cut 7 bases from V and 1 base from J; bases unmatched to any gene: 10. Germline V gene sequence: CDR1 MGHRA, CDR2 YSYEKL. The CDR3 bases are TGCGCCAGCACCTCGGGGGGACCGACATCCTACGAGCAGTACTTC. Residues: CASTSGGPTSYEQYF.

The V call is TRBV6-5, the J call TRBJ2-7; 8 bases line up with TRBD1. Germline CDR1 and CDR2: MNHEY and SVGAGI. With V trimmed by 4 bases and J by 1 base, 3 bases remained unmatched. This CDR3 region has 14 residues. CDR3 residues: CASSFGTGSYEQYF. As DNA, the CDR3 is TGTGCCAGCAGTTTTGGGACAGGTTCCTACGAGCAGTACTTC.

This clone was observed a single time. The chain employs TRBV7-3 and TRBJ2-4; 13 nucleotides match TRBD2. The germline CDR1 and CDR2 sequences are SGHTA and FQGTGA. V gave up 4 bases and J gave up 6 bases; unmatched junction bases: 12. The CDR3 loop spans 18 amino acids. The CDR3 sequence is CASSSPELAGGPGNIQYF. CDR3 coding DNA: TGTGCCAGCAGCTCGCCCGAACTAGCGGGAGGGCCAGGAAACATTCAGTACTTC.

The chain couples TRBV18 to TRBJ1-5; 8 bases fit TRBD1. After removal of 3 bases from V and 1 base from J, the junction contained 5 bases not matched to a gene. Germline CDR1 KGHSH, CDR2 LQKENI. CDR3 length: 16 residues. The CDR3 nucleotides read TGTGCCAGCTCACCGGACAGGGCAAGGAGCAATCAGCCCCAGCATTTT. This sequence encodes CASSPDRARSNQPQHF.

DNA for the CDR3: TGCGCCAGCAGCCTTTCAGAGGCGTTGAACACTGAAGCTTTCTTT. It translates to CASSLSEALNTEAFF. The chain joins TRBV4-1 to TRBJ1-1; D is uncertain. Germline CDR1 is MGHRA and CDR2 is YSYEKL. The V and J ends lost 4 bases and 0 bases respectively, with 12 bases between them. The CDR3 consists of 15 residues.

The CDR3 protein is CASSFGQTYEQYF. As DNA, the CDR3 is TGTGCCAGCAGTTTCGGACAGACCTACGAGCAGTACTTC. The J gene is TRBJ2-7, the V gene TRBV27, with D possibly matching TRBD1 (6 bases). Germline lookup yields CDR1 MNHEY and CDR2 SMNVEV (reference sequence). Trimming removed 3 bases from V and 2 bases from J, with 8 bases in between. The CDR3 length is 13 residues.

The CDR3 DNA is TGTGCCAGCTCACCACAAGGGGACATTCGTGAAGCTTTCTTT. Its protein is CASSPQGDIREAFF. The V and J genes are TRBV18 and TRBJ1-1; D might be TRBD1 (6 bases). This CDR3 region has 14 residues. V dropped 1 base and J dropped 7 bases, with 13 bases sitting between them. CDR1 KGHSH and CDR2 LQKENI come from the germline V gene.

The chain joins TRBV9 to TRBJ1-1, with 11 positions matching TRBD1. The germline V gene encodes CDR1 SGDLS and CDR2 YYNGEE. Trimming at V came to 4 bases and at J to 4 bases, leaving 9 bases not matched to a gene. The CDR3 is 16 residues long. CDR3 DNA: TGTGCCAGCAGCTTTCGGACAGGGGGCGTTTTCACTGAAGCTTTCTTT. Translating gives CASSFRTGGVFTEAFF.

The CDR3, as DNA: TGTGCCTGGAGGGGCTCACTCAACCCGGCTTACGAGCAGTACTTC. Its translation is CAWRGSLNPAYEQYF. This chain links TRBV30 with TRBJ2-7; D is undetermined. Germline V CDR1 and CDR2: GTSNPN, SVGIG (reference sequence). Between the trimmed V and J ends, which lost 3 bases and 4 bases, there was a span of 19 bases. The CDR3 is 15 amino acids.

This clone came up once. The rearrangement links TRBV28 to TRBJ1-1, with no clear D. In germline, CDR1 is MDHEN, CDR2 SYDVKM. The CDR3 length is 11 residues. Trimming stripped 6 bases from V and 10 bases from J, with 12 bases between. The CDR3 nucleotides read TGTGCCAGCAGCTTCTGGAGTGGAGCTTTCTTT. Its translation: CASSFWSGAFF.

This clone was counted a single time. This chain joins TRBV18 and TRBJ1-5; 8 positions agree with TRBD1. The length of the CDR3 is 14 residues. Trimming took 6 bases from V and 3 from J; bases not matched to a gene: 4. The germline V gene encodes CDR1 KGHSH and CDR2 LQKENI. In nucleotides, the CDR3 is TGTGCCAGCTCGCCGACAGGGGACAATCAGCCCCAGCATTTT. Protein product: CASSPTGDNQPQHF.

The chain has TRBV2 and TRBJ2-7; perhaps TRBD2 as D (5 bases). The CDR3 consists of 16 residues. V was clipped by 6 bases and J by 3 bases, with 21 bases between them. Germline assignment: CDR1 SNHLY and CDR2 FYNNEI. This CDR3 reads CASSYPKSGGLYEQYF. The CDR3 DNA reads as TGTGCCAGCAGCTACCCGAAAAGCGGCGGGCTCTACGAGCAGTACTTC. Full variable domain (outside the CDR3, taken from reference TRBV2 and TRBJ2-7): EPEVTQTPSHQVTQMGQEVILRCVPISNHLYFYWYRQILGQKVEFLVSFYNNEISEKSEIFDDQFSVERPDGSNFTLKIRSTKLEDSAMYFCASSYPKSGGLYEQYFGPGTRLTVT.

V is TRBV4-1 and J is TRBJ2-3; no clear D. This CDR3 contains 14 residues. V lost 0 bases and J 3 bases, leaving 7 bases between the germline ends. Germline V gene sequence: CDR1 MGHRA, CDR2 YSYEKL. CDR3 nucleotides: TGCGCCAGCAGCCAAGATCGGCGGACAGATACGCAGTATTTT. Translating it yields CASSQDRRTDTQYF.